The T cell receptor (beta chain) under discussion was sequenced for a study of cytomegalovirus exposure and HLA in healthy donors. The PCR employed 60 Vbeta primers together with 13 Jbeta primers. The method was immunoSEQ multiplex PCR; TCRdb's version includes in-frame clones alone and lacks a portion of them. The table records about 110,000 clones, 82% of them present only once. A remark on this clone: Its target is unknown.

General study results and limits: Specificity for CMV antigens was confirmed in vitro for three of the CMV-associated chains. In a later analysis, TCR beta V- and J-gene trimming was associated with a missense DCLRE1C variant. An apparent linkage of common viral pathogens to several of the most significant clusters emerged in a later analysis. Information on immune exposure was restricted to one variable (CMV serostatus).

This TCR derives from a woman aged 18-30 years in good health and CMV-seronegative. The sequencing sample was made of PBMCs.

The CDR3, as DNA: TGTGCCAGCAGTCCGGACTCCTCCTCCTACGAGCAGTACTTC. This codes for CASSPDSSSYEQYF. This chain uses TRBV28 with TRBJ2-7, with D possibly TRBD2 on 5 matching bases. V was pared by 5 bases and J by 0 bases, with 11 bases between. The V gene's germline CDR1 is MDHEN and CDR2 SYDVKM. The CDR3 length is 14 residues.